These T cell receptor beta chains were read from a single sample in a study of cytomegalovirus exposure and HLA in healthy donors. The assay was immunoSEQ multiplex PCR, and TCRdb's table has in-frame clones only and misses some. The table lists 100,000 to 150,000 clones, approximately 87% of them singletons. The sample consisted of PBMCs. Receptors were obtained from a man younger than 35 in good health and CMV-seropositive. Both conserved end residues are part of each CDR3. A D gene is named only where the DNA matches it firmly. Where a row states a size, it is once, few, many or the class of an expanded clone; other rows omit it.

CDR3 length	J gene	clone size	D gene	V gene	CDR3 protein
17	TRBJ1-2	-	-	TRBV28	CASSLGPGANFNYGYTF
19	TRBJ2-2	-	TRBD2	TRBV13	CASSFLPKTSGHPTGELFF
13	TRBJ1-6	-	-	TRBV7-2	CASSPTINSPLHF
14	TRBJ2-5	-	TRBD2	TRBV29-1	CSVEVLAGEETQYF
12	TRBJ2-1	-	TRBD2	TRBV6-5	CASRLGLGVTFF
13	TRBJ1-1	-	-	TRBV30	CAWSRMRDTEAFF
11	TRBJ1-1	-	-	TRBV27	CASSRGGEAFF
13	TRBJ2-7	-	-	TRBV5-1	CASSLPGGYEQYF
17	TRBJ2-3	once	TRBD2	TRBV13	CASSQHQGAGDTDTQYF
16	TRBJ1-2	-	TRBD1	TRBV5-4	CASSPPGGQGDYGYTF
13	TRBJ2-3	-	-	TRBV7-9	CASSLGLADTQYF
14	TRBJ1-1	-	-	TRBV6-1	CASSLRVSYTEAFF
14	TRBJ2-3	-	TRBD2	TRBV30	CAWSGLAGTDTQYF
15	TRBJ2-1	-	TRBD2	TRBV28	CASSLQRGGYNEQFF
14	TRBJ1-5	-	TRBD1	TRBV27	CASSPGQGDQPQHF
15	TRBJ1-2	-	-	TRBV28	CASSLQASRSRGYTF
15	TRBJ2-3	-	TRBD1	TRBV7-9	CASREGQAFTDTQYF
13	TRBJ2-5	-	TRBD1	TRBV9	CASSAGQQETQYF
16	TRBJ2-2	-	TRBD2	TRBV2	CASKLAGDSVTGELFF
16	TRBJ1-1	-	TRBD1	TRBV7-3	CASSLAPQGASNEAFF